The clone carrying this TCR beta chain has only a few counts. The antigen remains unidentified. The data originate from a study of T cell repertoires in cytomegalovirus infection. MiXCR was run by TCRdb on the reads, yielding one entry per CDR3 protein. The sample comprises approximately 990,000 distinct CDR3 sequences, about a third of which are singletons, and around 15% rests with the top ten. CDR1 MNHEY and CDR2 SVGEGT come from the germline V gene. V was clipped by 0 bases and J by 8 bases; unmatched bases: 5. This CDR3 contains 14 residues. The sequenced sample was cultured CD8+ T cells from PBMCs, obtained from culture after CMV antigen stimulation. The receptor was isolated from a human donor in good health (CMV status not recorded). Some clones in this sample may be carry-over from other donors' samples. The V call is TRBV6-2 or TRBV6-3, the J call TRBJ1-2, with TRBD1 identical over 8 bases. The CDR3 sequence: CASSYSGQGGGYTF. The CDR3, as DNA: TGTGCCAGCAGTTACTCCGGACAGGGTGGCGGCTACACCTTC.